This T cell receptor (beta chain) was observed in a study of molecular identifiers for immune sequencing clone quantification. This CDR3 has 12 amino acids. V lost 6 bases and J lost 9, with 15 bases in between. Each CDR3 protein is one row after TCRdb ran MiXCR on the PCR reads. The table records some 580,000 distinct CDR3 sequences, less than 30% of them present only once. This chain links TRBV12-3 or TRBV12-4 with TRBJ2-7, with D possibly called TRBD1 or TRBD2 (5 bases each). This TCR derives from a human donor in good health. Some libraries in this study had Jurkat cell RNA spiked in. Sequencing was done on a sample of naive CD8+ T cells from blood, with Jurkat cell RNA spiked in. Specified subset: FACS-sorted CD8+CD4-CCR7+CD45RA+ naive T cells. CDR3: CASSPGRRGQYF. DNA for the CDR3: TGTGCCAGCAGCCCGGGACGACGGGGGCAGTACTTC.